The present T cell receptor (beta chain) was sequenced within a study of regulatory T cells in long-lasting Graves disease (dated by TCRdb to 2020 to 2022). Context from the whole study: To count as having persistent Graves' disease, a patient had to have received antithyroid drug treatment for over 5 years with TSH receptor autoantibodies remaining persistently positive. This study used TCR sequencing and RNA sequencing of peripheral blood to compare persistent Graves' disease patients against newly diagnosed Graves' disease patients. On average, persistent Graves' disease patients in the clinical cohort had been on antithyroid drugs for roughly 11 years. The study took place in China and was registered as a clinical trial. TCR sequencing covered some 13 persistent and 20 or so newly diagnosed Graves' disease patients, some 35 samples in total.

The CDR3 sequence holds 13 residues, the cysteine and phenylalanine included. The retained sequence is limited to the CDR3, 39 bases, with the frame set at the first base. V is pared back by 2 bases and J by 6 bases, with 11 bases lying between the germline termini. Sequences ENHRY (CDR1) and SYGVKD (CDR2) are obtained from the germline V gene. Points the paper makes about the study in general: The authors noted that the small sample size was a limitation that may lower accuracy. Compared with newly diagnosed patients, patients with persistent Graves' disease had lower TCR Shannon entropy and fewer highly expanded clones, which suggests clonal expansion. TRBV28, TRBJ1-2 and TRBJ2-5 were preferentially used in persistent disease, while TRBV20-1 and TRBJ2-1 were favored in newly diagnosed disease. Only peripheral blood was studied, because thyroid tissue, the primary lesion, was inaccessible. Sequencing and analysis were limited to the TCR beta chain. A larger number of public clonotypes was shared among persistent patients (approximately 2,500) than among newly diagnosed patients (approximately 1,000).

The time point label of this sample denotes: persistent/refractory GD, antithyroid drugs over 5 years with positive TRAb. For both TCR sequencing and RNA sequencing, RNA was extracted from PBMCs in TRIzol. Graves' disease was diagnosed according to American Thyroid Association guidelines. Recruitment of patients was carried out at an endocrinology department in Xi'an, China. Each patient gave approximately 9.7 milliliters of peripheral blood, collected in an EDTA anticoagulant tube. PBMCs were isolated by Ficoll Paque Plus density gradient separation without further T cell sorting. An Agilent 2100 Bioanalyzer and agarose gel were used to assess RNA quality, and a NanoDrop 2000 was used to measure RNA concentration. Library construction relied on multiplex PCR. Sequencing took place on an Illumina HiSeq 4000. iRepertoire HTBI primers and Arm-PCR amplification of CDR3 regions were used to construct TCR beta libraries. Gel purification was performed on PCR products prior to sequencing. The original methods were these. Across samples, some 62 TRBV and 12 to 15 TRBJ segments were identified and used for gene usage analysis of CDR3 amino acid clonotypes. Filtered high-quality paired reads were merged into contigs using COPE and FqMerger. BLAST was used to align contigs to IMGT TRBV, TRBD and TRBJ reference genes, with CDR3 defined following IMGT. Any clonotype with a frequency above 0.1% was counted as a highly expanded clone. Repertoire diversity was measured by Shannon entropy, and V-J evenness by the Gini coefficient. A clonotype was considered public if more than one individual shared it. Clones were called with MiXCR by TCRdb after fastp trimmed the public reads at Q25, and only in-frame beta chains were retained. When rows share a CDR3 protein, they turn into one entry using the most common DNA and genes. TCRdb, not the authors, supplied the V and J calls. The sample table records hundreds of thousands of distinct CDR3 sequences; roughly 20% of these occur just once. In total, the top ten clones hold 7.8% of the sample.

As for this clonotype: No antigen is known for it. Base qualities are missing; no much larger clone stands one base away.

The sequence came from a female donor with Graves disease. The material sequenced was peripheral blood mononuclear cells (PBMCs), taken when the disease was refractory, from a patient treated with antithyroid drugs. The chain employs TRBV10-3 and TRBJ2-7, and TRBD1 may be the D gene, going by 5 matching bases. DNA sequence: TGTGCCATCAGTGAGGGGGTTAGGGGCGAGCAGTACTTC. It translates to CAISEGVRGEQYF.